Listed below are T cell receptor beta chains from one sample, sequenced in a study of Graves' ophthalmopathy and Graves' hyperthyroidism. TCRdb analysed the multiplex PCR reads with MiXCR anew, one entry per CDR3 protein. The sample shows some 1.1 million distinct CDR3 sequences, 35% to 45% of them seen only once. Sequenced sample: peripheral blood or thyroid tissue (not recorded which). The receptors originated from an adult man with Graves' hyperthyroidism. CDR3s include the opening cysteine and the closing phenylalanine or tryptophan. D genes are given only for firm matches. Size is stated for part of the rows, as once, few or many counts, or as a class when the clone is expanded.

CDR3 protein: CSAREVAGEVYEQYF
CDR3 DNA: TGCAGTGCTAGAGAAGTAGCGGGAGAGGTATACGAGCAGTACTTC
D gene: TRBD2
clone size: .
J gene: TRBJ2-7
V gene: TRBV20-1

CDR3 protein: CSARSPGSGNTIYF
CDR3 DNA: TGCAGTGCTAGATCACCGGGGTCTGGAAACACCATATATTTT
D gene: .
clone size: .
J gene: TRBJ1-3
V gene: TRBV20-1

CDR3 protein: CASSLQASGQGFPQPQHF
CDR3 DNA: TGTGCCAGCAGCTTACAGGCTTCGGGACAGGGGTTTCCTCAGCCCCAGCATTTT
D gene: TRBD1
clone size: many
J gene: TRBJ1-5
V gene: TRBV7-2

CDR3 protein: CASSVSSEEKLFF
CDR3 DNA: TGTGCCAGCAGTGTGAGTTCCGAGGAAAAACTGTTTTTT
D gene: .
clone size: many
J gene: TRBJ1-4
V gene: TRBV2

CDR3 protein: CASSENPEGGGQPQHF
CDR3 DNA: TGTGCCAGCAGTGAAAACCCCGAGGGGGGAGGTCAGCCCCAGCATTTT
D gene: .
clone size: once
J gene: TRBJ1-5
V gene: TRBV2

CDR3 protein: CASSYGQQTSYEQYF
CDR3 DNA: TGTGCCAGCAGTTACGGGCAGCAGACCTCCTACGAGCAGTACTTC
D gene: .
clone size: .
J gene: TRBJ2-7
V gene: TRBV6-5

CDR3 protein: CASSPPDRADYEQYF
CDR3 DNA: TGTGCCAGTAGCCCACCAGACAGGGCAGACTACGAGCAGTACTTC
D gene: TRBD1
clone size: many
J gene: TRBJ2-7
V gene: TRBV19

CDR3 protein: CSARGAGGSLWEQYF
CDR3 DNA: TGCAGTGCTAGAGGAGCGGGGGGTTCACTGTGGGAGCAGTACTTC
D gene: TRBD2
clone size: many
J gene: TRBJ2-7
V gene: TRBV20-1

CDR3 protein: CASSQDPPSGTEQYF
CDR3 DNA: TGTGCCAGCAGCCAAGATCCCCCTAGCGGGACCGAGCAGTACTTC
D gene: TRBD2
clone size: few
J gene: TRBJ2-7
V gene: TRBV4-2

CDR3 protein: CASSFLSGGGTDTQYF
CDR3 DNA: TGTGCCAGCAGCTTCCTTAGCGGGGGGGGCACAGATACGCAGTATTTT
D gene: TRBD2
clone size: many
J gene: TRBJ2-3
V gene: TRBV7-6

CDR3 protein: CASSLALTDRGQGGYTF
CDR3 DNA: TGTGCCAGCAGCTTAGCCTTGACAGACAGGGGGCAGGGTGGCTACACCTTC
D gene: TRBD1
clone size: many
J gene: TRBJ1-2
V gene: TRBV7-8

CDR3 protein: CASSVEEQGGQPQHF
CDR3 DNA: TGTGCCAGCAGCGTTGAAGAGCAGGGTGGTCAGCCCCAGCATTTT
D gene: .
clone size: once
J gene: TRBJ1-5
V gene: TRBV7-4

CDR3 protein: CATSSKDNPSYGYTF
CDR3 DNA: TGTGCCACCAGCAGCAAGGATAATCCGAGCTATGGCTACACCTTC
D gene: .
clone size: .
J gene: TRBJ1-2
V gene: TRBV15

CDR3 protein: CATSKQGVGEKLFF
CDR3 DNA: TGTGCCACCAGCAAACAGGGAGTCGGGGAAAAACTGTTTTTT
D gene: .
clone size: many
J gene: TRBJ1-4
V gene: TRBV15

CDR3 protein: CASSPGTGRADQPQHF
CDR3 DNA: TGTGCCAGCAGCCCAGGGACAGGGCGGGCCGATCAGCCCCAGCATTTT
D gene: TRBD1
clone size: many
J gene: TRBJ1-5
V gene: TRBV9